The T cell receptor beta chain described here comes from a study of T cells in Graves' hyperthyroidism and ophthalmopathy. In the study overall: Blood from the periphery was taken at initial diagnosis, before any treatment.

Researchers took RNA transcripts and amplified the TCR beta CDR3 regions from them. HTBI primers were used for first-round RT-PCR of the TCR CDR3. MiXCR, run by TCRdb on the multiplex PCR reads, gives a single entry per CDR3 protein. The sample shows about 200,000 distinct CDR3 sequences, 18% of them seen only once. General study findings and limits: Blood also held most thyroid clonotypes expanded beyond 0.001.

This clonotype was seen ten or more times. Its antigen is unknown. Hyperthyroidism, newly diagnosed and lasting under 2 months, affected patients aged 18 to 65. Patients were excluded for uncontrolled infection, other autoimmune disease, pregnancy or lactation. The receptor's source is a man aged 35 to 55 with Graves' hyperthyroidism. The sequenced sample consisted of blood.

The CDR3 loop reads CASKYRESNQPQHF. As DNA, the CDR3 is TGTGCCAGCAAATACAGGGAAAGCAATCAGCCCCAGCATTTT. The rearrangement uses TRBV6-2 or TRBV6-3 and TRBJ1-5, with D maybe TRBD1 (6 bases). Germline CDR1 MNHEY, CDR2 SVGEGT. This CDR3 contains 14 residues. The germline V and J ends were trimmed by 7 bases and 1 base, with 11 bases remaining between them.